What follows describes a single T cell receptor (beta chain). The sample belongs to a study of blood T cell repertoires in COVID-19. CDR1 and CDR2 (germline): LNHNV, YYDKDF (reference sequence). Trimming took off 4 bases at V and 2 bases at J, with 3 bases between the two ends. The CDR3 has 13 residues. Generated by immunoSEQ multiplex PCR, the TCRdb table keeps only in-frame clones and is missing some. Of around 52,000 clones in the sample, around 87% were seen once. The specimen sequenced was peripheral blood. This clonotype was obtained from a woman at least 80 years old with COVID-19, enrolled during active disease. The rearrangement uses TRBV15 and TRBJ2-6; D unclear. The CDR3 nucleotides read TGTGCCACCAGCACGGCTGGGGCCAACGTCCTGACTTTC. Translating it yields CATSTAGANVLTF.